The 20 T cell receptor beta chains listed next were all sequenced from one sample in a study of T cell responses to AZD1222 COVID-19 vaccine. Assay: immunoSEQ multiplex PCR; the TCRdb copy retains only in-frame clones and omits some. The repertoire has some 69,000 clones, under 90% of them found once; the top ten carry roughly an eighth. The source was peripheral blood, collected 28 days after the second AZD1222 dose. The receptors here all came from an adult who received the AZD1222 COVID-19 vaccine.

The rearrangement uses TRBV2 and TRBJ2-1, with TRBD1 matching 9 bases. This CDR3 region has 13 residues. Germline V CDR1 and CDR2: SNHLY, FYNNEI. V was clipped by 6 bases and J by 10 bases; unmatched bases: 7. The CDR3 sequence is CASRGTGSGEQFF. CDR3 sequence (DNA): TGTGCCAGCAGGGGGACAGGGTCAGGCGAGCAGTTCTTC.

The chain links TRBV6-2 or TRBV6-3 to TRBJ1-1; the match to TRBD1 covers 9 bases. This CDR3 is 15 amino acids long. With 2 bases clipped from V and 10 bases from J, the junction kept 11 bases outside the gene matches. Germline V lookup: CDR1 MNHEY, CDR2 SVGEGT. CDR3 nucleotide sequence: TGTGCCAGCAGTTACCCCTTGGGACAGGGACGGGGAGCTTTCTTT. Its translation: CASSYPLGQGRGAFF.

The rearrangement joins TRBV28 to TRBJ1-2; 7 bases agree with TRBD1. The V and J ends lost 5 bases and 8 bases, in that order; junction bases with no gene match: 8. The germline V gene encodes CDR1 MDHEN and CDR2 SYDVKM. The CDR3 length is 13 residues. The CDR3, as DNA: TGTGCCAGCAGTGTGGGGACAGCAAACGGCTACACCTTC. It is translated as CASSVGTANGYTF.

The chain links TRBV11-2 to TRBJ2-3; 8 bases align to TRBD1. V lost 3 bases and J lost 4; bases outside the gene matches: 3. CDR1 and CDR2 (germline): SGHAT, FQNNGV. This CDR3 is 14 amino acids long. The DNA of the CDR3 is TGTGCCAGCAGCTTTAGGACAGGGTCAGATACGCAGTATTTT. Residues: CASSFRTGSDTQYF. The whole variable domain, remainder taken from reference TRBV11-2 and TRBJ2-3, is EAGVAQSPRYKIIEKRQSVAFWCNPISGHATLYWYQQILGQGPKLLIQFQNNGVVDDSQLPKDRFSAERLKGVDSTLKIQPAKLEDSAVYLCASSFRTGSDTQYFGPGTRLTVL.

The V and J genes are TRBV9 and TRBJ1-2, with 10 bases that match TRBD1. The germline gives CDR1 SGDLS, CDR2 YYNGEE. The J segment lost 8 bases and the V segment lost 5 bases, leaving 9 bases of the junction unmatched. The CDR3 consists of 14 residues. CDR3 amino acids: CASSENDRGLGYTF. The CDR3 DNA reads TGTGCCAGCAGTGAAAATGACAGGGGGCTCGGCTACACCTTC.

Here the CDR3 reads CASSRDRATERELFF. For the CDR3, the DNA is TGTGCCAGCAGCCGGGACCGGGCCACGGAGCGGGAGCTGTTTTTT. V and J are TRBV4-2 and TRBJ2-2; D might be TRBD1 or TRBD2, each matching 5 bases. CDR3 length: 15 amino acids. The germline V gene encodes CDR1 LGHNA and CDR2 YNFKEQ. Trimming removed 4 bases from V and 9 bases from J, with 18 bases in between.

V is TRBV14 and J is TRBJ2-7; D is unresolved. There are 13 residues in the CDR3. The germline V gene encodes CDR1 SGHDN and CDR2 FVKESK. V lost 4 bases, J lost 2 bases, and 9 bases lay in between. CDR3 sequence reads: CASSRTSTYEQYF. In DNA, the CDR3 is TGTGCCAGCAGCCGAACCTCTACCTACGAGCAGTACTTC.

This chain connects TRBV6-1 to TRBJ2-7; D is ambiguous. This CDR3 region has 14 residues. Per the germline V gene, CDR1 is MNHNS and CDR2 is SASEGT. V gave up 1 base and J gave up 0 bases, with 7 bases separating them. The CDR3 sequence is CASSEDPRSYEQYF. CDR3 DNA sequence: TGTGCCAGCAGTGAAGATCCCCGCTCCTACGAGCAGTACTTC.

CDR3 loop: CASSLRSNQPQHF. The CDR3 nucleotides read TGTGCCAGCAGCTTGAGGAGCAATCAGCCCCAGCATTTT. V is TRBV7-2 and J is TRBJ1-5; D remains ambiguous. V was cut by 3 bases and J by 1 base, with 4 bases left in between. This CDR3 contains 13 residues. Per the germline V gene, CDR1 is SGHTA and CDR2 is FQGNSA.

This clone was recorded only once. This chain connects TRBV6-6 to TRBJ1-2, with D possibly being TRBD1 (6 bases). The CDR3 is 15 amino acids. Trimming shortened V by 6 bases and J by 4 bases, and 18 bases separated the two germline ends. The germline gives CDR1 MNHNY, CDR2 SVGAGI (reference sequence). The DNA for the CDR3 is TGTGCCAGCAGGACCCCGACAGGCTCTGGCTATGGCTACACCTTC. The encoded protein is CASRTPTGSGYGYTF.

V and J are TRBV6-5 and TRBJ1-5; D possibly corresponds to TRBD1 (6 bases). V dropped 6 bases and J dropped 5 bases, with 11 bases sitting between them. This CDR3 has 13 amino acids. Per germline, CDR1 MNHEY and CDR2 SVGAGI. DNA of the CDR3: TGTGCCAGCAGCCGGGACACACATCAGCCCCAGCATTTT. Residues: CASSRDTHQPQHF.

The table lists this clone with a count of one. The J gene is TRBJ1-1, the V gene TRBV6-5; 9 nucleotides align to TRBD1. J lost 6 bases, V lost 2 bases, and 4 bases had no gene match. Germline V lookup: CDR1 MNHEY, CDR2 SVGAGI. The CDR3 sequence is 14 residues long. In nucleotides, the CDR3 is TGTGCCAGCAGTTACAATAGGGACAGGGCTGAAGCTTTCTTT. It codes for CASSYNRDRAEAFF.

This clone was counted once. This chain's CDR3 is CASSATIAGYYNEQFF. CDR3 DNA sequence: TGTGCCAGCAGCGCCACCATAGCGGGGTATTACAATGAGCAGTTCTTC. The chain uses TRBV11-2 and TRBJ2-1; TRBD2 matches at 8 bases. The length of the CDR3 is 16 residues. Germline V gives CDR1 SGHAT, CDR2 FQNNGV. V dropped 5 bases and J dropped 4; count of bases not matched to a gene: 10. The complete variable domain, with remaining parts taken from reference TRBV11-2 and TRBJ2-1, reads EAGVAQSPRYKIIEKRQSVAFWCNPISGHATLYWYQQILGQGPKLLIQFQNNGVVDDSQLPKDRFSAERLKGVDSTLKIQPAKLEDSAVYLCASSATIAGYYNEQFFGPGTRLTVL.

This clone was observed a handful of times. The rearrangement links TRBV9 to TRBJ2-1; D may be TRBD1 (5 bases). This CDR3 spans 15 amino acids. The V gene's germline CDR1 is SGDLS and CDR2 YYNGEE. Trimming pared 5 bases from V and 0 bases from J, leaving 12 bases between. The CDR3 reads CASSMTDSSYNEQFF. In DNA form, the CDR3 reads TGTGCCAGCAGTATGACAGATAGCTCCTACAATGAGCAGTTCTTC. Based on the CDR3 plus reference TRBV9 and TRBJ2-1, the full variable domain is DSGVTQTPKHLITATGQRVTLRCSPRSGDLSVYWYQQSLDQGLQFLIQYYNGEERAKGNILERFSAQQFPDLHSELNLSSLELGDSALYFCASSMTDSSYNEQFFGPGTRLTVL.

The DNA of the CDR3 is TGTGCCAGTAGTTCCGGGACAGTCGAGCAGTACTTC. It encodes CASSSGTVEQYF. The rearrangement joins TRBV19 to TRBJ2-7; 7 bases agree with TRBD1. The CDR3 totals 12 residues. J gave up 6 bases and V 5 bases, and 4 bases lay outside the gene matches. Germline-derived CDR1 and CDR2 are LNHDA and SQIVND (reference sequence).

The CDR3 coding sequence is TGTGCCAGCAGCTTAGTCACAGGACACTCTGGAAACACCATATATTTT. Translated: CASSLVTGHSGNTIYF. The V call is TRBV7-8, the J call TRBJ1-3, with a tentative D call TRBD1 (5 bases). The CDR3 sequence is 16 residues long. V was shortened by 1 base and J by 0 bases, with 10 bases between the two germline ends. Germline-derived CDR1 and CDR2 are SGHVS and FQNEAQ.

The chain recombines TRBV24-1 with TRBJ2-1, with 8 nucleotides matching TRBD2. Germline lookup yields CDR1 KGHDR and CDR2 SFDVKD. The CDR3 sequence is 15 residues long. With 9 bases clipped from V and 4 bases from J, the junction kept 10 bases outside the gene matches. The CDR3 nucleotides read TGTGCCACCGCAACCGGGACTAGGCCTTACAATGAGCAGTTCTTC. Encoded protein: CATATGTRPYNEQFF.

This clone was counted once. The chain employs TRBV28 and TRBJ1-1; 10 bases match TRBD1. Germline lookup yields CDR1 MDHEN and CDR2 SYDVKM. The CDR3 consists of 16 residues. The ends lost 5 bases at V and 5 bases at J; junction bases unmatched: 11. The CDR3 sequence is CASSEGQGVGGTEAFF. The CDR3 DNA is TGTGCCAGCAGTGAAGGACAGGGGGTAGGAGGGACTGAAGCTTTCTTT.

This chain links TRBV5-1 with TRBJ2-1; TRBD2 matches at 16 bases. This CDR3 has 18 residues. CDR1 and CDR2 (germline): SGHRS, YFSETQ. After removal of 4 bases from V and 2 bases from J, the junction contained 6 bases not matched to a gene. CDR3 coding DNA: TGCGCCAGCAGCGGGACTAGCGGGGGGGGCGTCGCCTACAATGAGCAGTTCTTC. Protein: CASSGTSGGGVAYNEQFF.

This CDR3 is CASSQFRPTEAFF. The DNA of the CDR3 is TGTGCCAGCAGCCAATTCAGACCCACTGAAGCTTTCTTT. V is TRBV14 and J is TRBJ1-1, with unresolved D. The CDR3 contains 13 residues. The germline CDR1 and CDR2 sequences are SGHDN and FVKESK. Trimming took 2 bases from V and 4 from J, leaving 8 bases between them.